This TCR beta chain derives from a study of T cell repertoires in ileal Crohn's disease. The wider study: Patients had a median approximately 8-year disease duration, and about 40% were active smokers.

This sample's time point: neoterminal ileum biopsy at postoperative endoscopy, about 6 months after surgery. Trimming cost V 5 bases and J 6 bases; bases outside gene matches: 11. The CDR3 consists of 15 residues. The germline V gene encodes CDR1 SGHAT and CDR2 FQNNGV. Profiling relied on immunoSEQ multiplex PCR, and the TCRdb table lists in-frame clones only, not all of them. The data hold 13,000 or so clones, with roughly 78% observed a single time. The chain combines TRBV11-2 with TRBJ2-3; 7 bases match TRBD1. What was sequenced was ileal tissue. The TCR comes from an adult with Crohn's disease. The CDR3 protein is CASSLRDSRRDTQYF. The DNA of the CDR3 is TGTGCCAGCAGCCTTAGGGACAGCAGAAGGGATACGCAGTATTTT.